The 25 T cell receptor beta chains below all came from one sample that was sequenced in a study of cytomegalovirus exposure and HLA in healthy donors. Here immunoSEQ multiplex PCR was the method, and the copy in TCRdb shows in-frame clones only, minus some. Counted here are over 150,000 clones, 85% occurring once; the ten biggest clones make up around a sixth. Sequencing was carried out using PBMCs. These TCRs come from a man younger than 35 in good health and CMV-seropositive.

The rearrangement uses TRBV11-2 and TRBJ2-6; D remains ambiguous. CDR3 size: 13 residues. Germline CDR1 reads SGHAT; CDR2 reads FQNNGV. V lost 4 bases and J 5 bases, leaving 6 bases between the germline ends. The CDR3 is CASSSLRANVLTF. The DNA for the CDR3 is TGTGCCAGCAGCTCCCTAAGGGCCAACGTCCTGACTTTC. The variable domain in full, with the rest retrieved from reference TRBV11-2 and TRBJ2-6, is EAGVAQSPRYKIIEKRQSVAFWCNPISGHATLYWYQQILGQGPKLLIQFQNNGVVDDSQLPKDRFSAERLKGVDSTLKIQPAKLEDSAVYLCASSSLRANVLTFGAGSRLTVL.

The gene calls are TRBV6-1 and TRBJ1-1; the D is unclear. The V end was cut by 6 bases, the J end by 2 bases, with 10 bases between. Germline V lookup: CDR1 MNHNS, CDR2 SASEGT. This CDR3 contains 13 residues. This chain's CDR3 is CASSYTDNTEAFF. CDR3 sequence (DNA): TGTGCCAGCAGCTACACAGATAACACTGAAGCTTTCTTT.

This chain uses TRBV28 with TRBJ2-7; TRBD1 aligns across 7 bases. Germline V gene data show CDR1 as MDHEN and CDR2 as SYDVKM. The V gene end was trimmed by 5 bases and the J gene end by 0 bases; junction bases not matched to a gene: 7. The CDR3 is made up of 15 amino acids. This CDR3 is CASSPGQVSSYEQYF. Written as DNA, the CDR3 is TGTGCCAGCAGTCCAGGACAGGTCAGCTCCTACGAGCAGTACTTC.

The V call is TRBV2, the J call TRBJ2-7, with D perhaps TRBD2 (6 bases). The V and J ends lost 8 bases and 0 bases respectively, with 14 bases between them. Germline lookup yields CDR1 SNHLY and CDR2 FYNNEI. The CDR3 is made up of 14 amino acids. The DNA for the CDR3 is TGTGCCAGCGCTGCGGGGCACAGCTCCTACGAGCAGTACTTC. Amino acids: CASAAGHSSYEQYF.

V and J are TRBV19 and TRBJ1-1; maybe TRBD1 (6 bases). CDR3 size: 14 residues. The germline CDR1 and CDR2 sequences are LNHDA and SQIVND (reference sequence). The ends were cut back, 0 bases at V and 2 bases at J, with 7 bases in the middle. The CDR3 DNA follows: TGTGCCAGTAGTATAGAAGGGGGTAACACTGAAGCTTTCTTT. It yields the protein CASSIEGGNTEAFF.

The CDR3 region is CASSLGGLETGELFF. The CDR3 DNA reads TGCGCCAGCAGCTTGGGGGGACTAGAAACCGGGGAGCTGTTTTTT. This chain uses TRBV5-1 with TRBJ2-2; 8 bases map to TRBD2. The CDR3 consists of 15 residues. Germline assignment: CDR1 SGHRS and CDR2 YFSETQ. J gave up 5 bases and V 0 bases, and 3 bases lay outside the gene matches.

The rearrangement links TRBV7-2 to TRBJ2-6; a weak D match, TRBD1 (5 bases). The germline CDR1 and CDR2 sequences are SGHTA and FQGNSA. V lost 8 bases, J lost 5 bases, and 19 bases lay in between. The CDR3 sequence is 16 residues long. The DNA for the CDR3 is TGTGCCAGCCGTAGGGCAGGGTTGGAATGGGCCAACGTCCTGACTTTC. Protein: CASRRAGLEWANVLTF.

The chain has TRBV11-2 and TRBJ2-7, with 10 nucleotides matching TRBD1. The CDR3 spans 15 residues. The V gene end was trimmed by 5 bases and the J gene end by 2 bases; junction bases not matched to a gene: 6. Germline V gene lookup returns CDR1 SGHAT and CDR2 FQNNGV. The CDR3 sequence: CASSLGQGGTYEQYF. Written as DNA, the CDR3 is TGTGCCAGCAGCCTAGGACAGGGGGGAACCTACGAGCAGTACTTC.

This sequence joins TRBV7-2 and TRBJ1-2; no clear D gene. The CDR3 consists of 13 residues. CDR1 is SGHTA and CDR2 is FQGNSA in the germline V gene. Trimming pared 1 base from V and 3 bases from J, leaving 6 bases between. DNA for the CDR3: TGTGCCAGCAGCTTAGGGGCAGACTATGGCTACACCTTC. Amino acids: CASSLGADYGYTF.

This chain connects TRBV7-6 to TRBJ1-3; no clear D. The V end lost 6 bases, the J end lost 4 bases, and 13 bases lay between the germline ends. The germline V gene has CDR1 SGHVS and CDR2 FNYEAQ. The CDR3 spans 14 residues. The CDR3 nucleotides are TGTGCCAGCAGGGGCGCGGGCGCGGGAAACACCATATATTTT. Protein: CASRGAGAGNTIYF. Based on the CDR3 plus reference TRBV7-6 and TRBJ1-3, the full variable domain is GAGVSQSPRYKVTKRGQDVALRCDPISGHVSLYWYRQALGQGPEFLTYFNYEAQQDKSGLPNDRFSAERPEGSISTLTIQRTEQRDSAMYRCASRGAGAGNTIYFGEGSWLTVV.

The gene calls are TRBV15 and TRBJ2-5; possibly TRBD2 for D (6 bases). Germline assignment: CDR1 LNHNV and CDR2 YYDKDF (reference sequence). This CDR3 has 16 residues. Trimming removed 0 bases from V and 1 base from J, with 12 bases in between. For the CDR3, the DNA is TGTGCCACCAGCAGAGAATTTGGCGGGACCCAAGAGACCCAGTACTTC. It encodes CATSREFGGTQETQYF.

Only one count was recorded for this clone. The rearrangement uses TRBV30 and TRBJ1-6, with D possibly matching TRBD1 (6 bases). The germline V gene encodes CDR1 GTSNPN and CDR2 SVGIG (reference sequence). V lost 0 bases and J 7 bases, leaving 10 bases between the germline ends. The CDR3 spans 14 residues. CDR3 sequence: CAWSVGQGNSPLHF. Here the CDR3 DNA reads TGTGCCTGGAGTGTAGGGCAGGGGAATTCACCCCTCCACTTT. Together with reference TRBV30 and TRBJ1-6, the CDR3 gives the full variable domain: SQTIHQWPATLVQPVGSPLSLECTVEGTSNPNLYWYRQAAGRGLQLLFYSVGIGQISSEVPQNLSASRPQDRQFILSSKKLLLSDSGFYLCAWSVGQGNSPLHFGNGTRLTVT.

The rearrangement links TRBV28 to TRBJ2-5; 7 nucleotides align to TRBD1. J lost 1 base, V lost 4 bases, and 3 bases had no gene match. CDR3 length: 14 amino acids. CDR1 and CDR2 from the germline V gene are MDHEN and SYDVKM. This CDR3 reads CASSSGDSQETQYF. The CDR3 nucleotides read TGTGCCAGCAGTTCCGGGGACAGCCAAGAGACCCAGTACTTC. Drawing the rest from reference TRBV28 and TRBJ2-5, the complete variable domain is DVKVTQSSRYLVKRTGEKVFLECVQDMDHENMFWYRQDPGLGLRLIYFSYDVKMKEKGDIPEGYSVSREKKERFSLILESASTNQTSMYLCASSSGDSQETQYFGPGTRLLVL.

This chain joins TRBV6-1 and TRBJ2-7; 8 positions match TRBD1. There are 13 residues in the CDR3. Trimming at V came to 10 bases and at J to 2 bases, leaving 7 bases not matched to a gene. Germline CDR1 and CDR2: MNHNS and SASEGT. CDR3 protein: CATMRTGPYEQYF. The CDR3 region has the DNA TGTGCCACCATGCGGACAGGGCCCTACGAGCAGTACTTC.

This clone was found once. The V and J genes are TRBV10-2 and TRBJ1-2, with 7 nucleotides matching TRBD1. CDR1 and CDR2 from the germline V gene are WSHSY and SAAADI. Trimming removed 6 bases from V and 4 bases from J; junction bases left unmatched: 20. The CDR3 is made up of 18 amino acids. The CDR3 bases are TGCGCCAGCAGACCTACATTCCTGACAGGGCCTCCCCCCTATGGCTACACCTTC. Translation gives CASRPTFLTGPPPYGYTF.

V gene TRBV11-2 combines with J gene TRBJ2-7, with 10 positions matching TRBD1. V gave up 4 bases and J gave up 9 bases; unmatched junction bases: 15. This CDR3 spans 16 amino acids. Germline CDR1 reads SGHAT; CDR2 reads FQNNGV. Written as DNA, the CDR3 is TGTGCCAGCAGCTCTTACACCGGGGGACAGGGGCGGGGGCAGTACTTC. Residues: CASSSYTGGQGRGQYF.

The chain recombines TRBV5-1 with TRBJ2-7; D ambiguous. V dropped 1 base and J dropped 0 bases, with 8 bases sitting between them. The CDR3 runs 14 residues. Per the germline V gene, CDR1 is SGHRS and CDR2 is YFSETQ. The CDR3 DNA sequence: TGCGCCAGCAGCTTGTCGCGATCCTCCTACGAGCAGTACTTC. It codes for CASSLSRSSYEQYF.

The chain couples TRBV2 to TRBJ2-1; 12 positions match TRBD2. Trimming cost V 1 base and J 6 bases; bases outside gene matches: 7. Per the germline V gene, CDR1 is SNHLY and CDR2 is FYNNEI. The CDR3 sequence is 17 residues long. The CDR3: CASSEGLAGGPRNEQFF. The CDR3 region has the DNA TGTGCCAGCAGTGAAGGGCTAGCGGGGGGGCCACGCAATGAGCAGTTCTTC.

The gene calls are TRBV7-3 and TRBJ1-1; D is uncertain. The V end was cut by 1 base, the J end by 7 bases, with 10 bases between. Germline V lookup: CDR1 SGHTA, CDR2 FQGTGA. The CDR3 extends over 13 amino acids. This CDR3 reads CASSLIAAGEAFF. CDR3 bases: TGTGCCAGCAGCTTAATCGCGGCGGGTGAAGCTTTCTTT.

This rearrangement joins TRBV29-1 to TRBJ2-7; 8 bases are a match to TRBD1. V lost 6 bases to trimming and J lost 3 bases; unmatched junction nucleotides: 4. The CDR3 covers 12 residues. Germline values: CDR1 SQVTM, CDR2 ANQGSEA. The DNA of the CDR3 is TGCAGCGTCGCGGACAGGGACTACGAGCAGTACTTC. Translated: CSVADRDYEQYF.

The rearrangement uses TRBV13 and TRBJ2-3; D possibly corresponds to TRBD1 (6 bases). This CDR3 spans 16 amino acids. CDR1 and CDR2 from the germline V gene are PRHDT and FYEKMQ (reference sequence). With 5 bases removed from V and 3 bases from J, the gap between germline ends came to 18 bases. The DNA of the CDR3 is TGTGCCAGCAGCGTCTTTGGACAGCTAGTGACAGATACGCAGTATTTT. Protein product: CASSVFGQLVTDTQYF.

The J gene is TRBJ1-5, the V gene TRBV19, with TRBD1 matching 7 bases. The junction had 9 bases not matched to a gene; V was cut back by 2 bases and J by 5 bases. CDR3 length: 16 residues. In germline, CDR1 is LNHDA, CDR2 SQIVND (reference sequence). CDR3 in amino acids: CASSIWVGQGDQPQHF. Written as DNA, the CDR3 is TGTGCCAGTAGTATATGGGTTGGGCAGGGGGATCAGCCCCAGCATTTT.

This chain uses TRBV15 with TRBJ1-4; possible D gene TRBD1, 5 bases. V lost 1 base and J 5 bases, leaving 11 bases between the germline ends. Germline loops: CDR1 LNHNV, CDR2 YYDKDF (reference sequence). The CDR3 is 15 amino acids. CDR3 in amino acids: CATSRAGDLNEKLFF. In nucleotides, the CDR3 is TGTGCCACCAGCAGAGCGGGGGACTTAAATGAAAAACTGTTTTTT. Full variable domain (outside the CDR3, taken from reference TRBV15 and TRBJ1-4): DAMVIQNPRYQVTQFGKPVTLSCSQTLNHNVMYWYQQKSSQAPKLLFHYYDKDFNNEADTPDNFQSRRPNTSFCFLDIRSPGLGDTAMYLCATSRAGDLNEKLFFGSGTQLSVL.

The V and J genes are TRBV6-5 and TRBJ2-3; 9 nucleotides line up with TRBD2. Per the germline V gene, CDR1 is MNHEY and CDR2 is SVGAGI. Trimming took 6 bases from V and 2 from J; bases not matched to a gene: 3. This CDR3 has 14 residues. CDR3 sequence reads: CASRSGRTTDTQYF. CDR3 in DNA: TGTGCCAGCAGAAGCGGGAGGACCACAGATACGCAGTATTTT.

This clone showed up just once. The chain uses TRBV5-1 and TRBJ2-5; D not resolved. CDR3 size: 15 residues. In germline, CDR1 is SGHRS, CDR2 YFSETQ. The V end was cut by 1 base, the J end by 0 bases, with 10 bases between. The CDR3 DNA follows: TGCGCCAGCAGCTTGAGCTCCCCGGACCAAGAGACCCAGTACTTC. As protein: CASSLSSPDQETQYF.